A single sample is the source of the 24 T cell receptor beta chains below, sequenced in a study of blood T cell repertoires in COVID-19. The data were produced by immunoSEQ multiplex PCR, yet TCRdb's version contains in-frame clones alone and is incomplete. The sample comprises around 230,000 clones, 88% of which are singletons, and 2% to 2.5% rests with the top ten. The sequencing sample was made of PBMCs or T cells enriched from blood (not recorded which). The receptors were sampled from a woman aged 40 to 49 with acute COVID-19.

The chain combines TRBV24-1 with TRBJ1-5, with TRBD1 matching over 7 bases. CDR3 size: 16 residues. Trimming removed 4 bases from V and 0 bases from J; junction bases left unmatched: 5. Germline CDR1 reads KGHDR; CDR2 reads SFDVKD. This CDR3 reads CATSDHRTGSNQPQHF. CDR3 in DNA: TGTGCCACCAGTGACCACCGGACAGGTAGCAATCAGCCCCAGCATTTT.

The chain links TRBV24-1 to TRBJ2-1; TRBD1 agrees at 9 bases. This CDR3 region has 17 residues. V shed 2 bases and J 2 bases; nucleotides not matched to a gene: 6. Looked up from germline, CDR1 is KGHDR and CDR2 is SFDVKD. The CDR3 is CATSDSPGQGTYNEQFF. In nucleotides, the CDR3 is TGTGCCACCAGTGATTCTCCGGGACAGGGTACCTACAATGAGCAGTTCTTC.

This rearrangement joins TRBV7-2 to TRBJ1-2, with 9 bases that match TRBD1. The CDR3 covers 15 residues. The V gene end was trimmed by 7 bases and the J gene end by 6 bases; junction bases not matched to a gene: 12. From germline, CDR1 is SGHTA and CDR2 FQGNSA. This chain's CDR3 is CASTLFGTGNNGYTF. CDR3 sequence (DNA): TGTGCCAGCACCCTTTTTGGGACAGGGAATAATGGCTACACCTTC.

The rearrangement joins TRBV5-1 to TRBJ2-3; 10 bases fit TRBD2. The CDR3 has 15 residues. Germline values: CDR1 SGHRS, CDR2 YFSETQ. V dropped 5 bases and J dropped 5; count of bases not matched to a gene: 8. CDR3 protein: CASRTSGREVDTQYF. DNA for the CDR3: TGCGCCAGCAGGACAAGCGGGAGGGAAGTAGATACGCAGTATTTT.

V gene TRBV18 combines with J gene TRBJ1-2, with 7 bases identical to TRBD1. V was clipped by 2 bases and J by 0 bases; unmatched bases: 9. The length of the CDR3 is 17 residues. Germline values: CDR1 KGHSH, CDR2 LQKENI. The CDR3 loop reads CASSPEGTESANYGYTF. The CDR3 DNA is TGTGCCAGCTCACCAGAAGGGACAGAAAGTGCTAACTATGGCTACACCTTC.

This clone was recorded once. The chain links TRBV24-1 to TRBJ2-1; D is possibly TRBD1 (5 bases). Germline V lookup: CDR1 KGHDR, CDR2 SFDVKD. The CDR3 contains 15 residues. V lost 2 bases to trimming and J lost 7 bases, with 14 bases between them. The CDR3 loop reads CATSDSGRAWNEQFF. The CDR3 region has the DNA TGTGCCACCAGTGATTCGGGCAGGGCGTGGAATGAGCAGTTCTTC.

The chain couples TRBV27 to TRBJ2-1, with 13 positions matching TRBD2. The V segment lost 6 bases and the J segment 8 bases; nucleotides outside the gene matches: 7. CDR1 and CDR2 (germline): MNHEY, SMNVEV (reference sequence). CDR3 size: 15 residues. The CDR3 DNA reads TGTGCCAGCAGACGGGGACTAGCGGGAAGGGATGAGCAGTTCTTC. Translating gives CASRRGLAGRDEQFF.

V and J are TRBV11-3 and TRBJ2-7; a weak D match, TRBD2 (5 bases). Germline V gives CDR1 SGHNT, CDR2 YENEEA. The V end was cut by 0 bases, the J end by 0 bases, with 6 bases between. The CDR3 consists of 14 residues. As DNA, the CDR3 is TGTGCCAGCAGCTTAGAGGCGGGCTCCTACGAGCAGTACGTC. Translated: CASSLEAGSYEQYV.

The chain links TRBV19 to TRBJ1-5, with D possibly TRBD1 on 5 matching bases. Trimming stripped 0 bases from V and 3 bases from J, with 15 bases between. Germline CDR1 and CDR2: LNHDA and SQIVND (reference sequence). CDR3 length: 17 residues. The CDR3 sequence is CASSIDYQGLVNQPQHF. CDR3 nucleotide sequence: TGTGCCAGTAGTATAGACTATCAGGGCCTTGTCAATCAGCCCCAGCATTTT.

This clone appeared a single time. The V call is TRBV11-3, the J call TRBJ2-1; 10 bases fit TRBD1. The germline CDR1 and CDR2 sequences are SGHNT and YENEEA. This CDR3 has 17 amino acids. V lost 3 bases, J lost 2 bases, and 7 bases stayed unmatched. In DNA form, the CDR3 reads TGTGCCAGCAGCTTTTTTAGGGACAGGGGCACCTACAATGAGCAGTTCTTC. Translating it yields CASSFFRDRGTYNEQFF.

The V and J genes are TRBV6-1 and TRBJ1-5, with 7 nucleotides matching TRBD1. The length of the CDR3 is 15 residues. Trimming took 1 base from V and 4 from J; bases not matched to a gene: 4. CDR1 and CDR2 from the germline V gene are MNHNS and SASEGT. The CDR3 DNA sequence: TGTGCCAGCAGTGAAGAACAGGGGAGGAATCAGCCCCAGCATTTT. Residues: CASSEEQGRNQPQHF.

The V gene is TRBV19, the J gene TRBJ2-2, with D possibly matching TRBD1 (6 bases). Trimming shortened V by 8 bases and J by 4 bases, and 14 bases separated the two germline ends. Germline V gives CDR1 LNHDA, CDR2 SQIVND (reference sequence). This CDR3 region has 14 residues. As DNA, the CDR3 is TGTGCCAGTGGTACCGAAGGGGGCACCGGGGAGCTGTTTTTT. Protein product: CASGTEGGTGELFF.

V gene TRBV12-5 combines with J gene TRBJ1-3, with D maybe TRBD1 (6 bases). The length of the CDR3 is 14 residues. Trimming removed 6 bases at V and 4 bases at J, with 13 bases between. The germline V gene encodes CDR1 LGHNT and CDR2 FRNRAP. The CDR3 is CASGAGAVGNTIYF. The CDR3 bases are TGTGCTAGTGGGGCAGGGGCAGTCGGAAACACCATATATTTT.

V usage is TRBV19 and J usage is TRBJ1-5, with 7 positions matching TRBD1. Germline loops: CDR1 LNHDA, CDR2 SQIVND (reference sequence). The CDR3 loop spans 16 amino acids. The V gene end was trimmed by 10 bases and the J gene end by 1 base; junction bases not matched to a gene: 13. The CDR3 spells CATTLGAGGSNQPQHF. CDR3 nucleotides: TGTGCCACCACCTTAGGTGCAGGGGGAAGCAATCAGCCCCAGCATTTT.

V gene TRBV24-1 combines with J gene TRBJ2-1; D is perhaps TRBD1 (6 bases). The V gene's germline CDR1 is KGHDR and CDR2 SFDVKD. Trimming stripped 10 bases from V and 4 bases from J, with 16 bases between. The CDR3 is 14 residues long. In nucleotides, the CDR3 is TGTGCCACGGGGGCACAGGGTCGGTACAATGAGCAGTTCTTC. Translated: CATGAQGRYNEQFF.

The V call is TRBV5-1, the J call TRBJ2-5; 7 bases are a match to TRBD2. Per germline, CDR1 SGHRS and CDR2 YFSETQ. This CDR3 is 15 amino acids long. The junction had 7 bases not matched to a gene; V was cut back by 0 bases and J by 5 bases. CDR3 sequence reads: CASSLAGTGGETQYF. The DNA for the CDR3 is TGCGCCAGCAGCTTGGCCGGGACCGGGGGGGAGACCCAGTACTTC.

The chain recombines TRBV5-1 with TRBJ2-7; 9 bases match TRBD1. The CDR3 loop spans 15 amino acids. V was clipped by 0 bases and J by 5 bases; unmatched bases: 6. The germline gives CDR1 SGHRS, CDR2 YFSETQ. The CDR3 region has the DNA TGCGCCAGCAGCTTGGCCGGGACAGGGCTCGACGAGCAGTACTTC. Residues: CASSLAGTGLDEQYF. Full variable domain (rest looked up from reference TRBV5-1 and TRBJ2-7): KAGVTQTPRYLIKTRGQQVTLSCSPISGHRSVSWYQQTPGQGLQFLFEYFSETQRNKGNFPGRFSGRQFSNSRSEMNVSTLELGDSALYLCASSLAGTGLDEQYFGPGTRLTVT.

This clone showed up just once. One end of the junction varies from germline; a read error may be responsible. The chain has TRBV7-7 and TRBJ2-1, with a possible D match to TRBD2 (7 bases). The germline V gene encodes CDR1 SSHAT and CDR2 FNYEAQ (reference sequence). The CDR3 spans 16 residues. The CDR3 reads CASSPRGGGSYNEQFF. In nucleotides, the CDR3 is TGTGCTAGCAGCCCGAGGGGGGGCGGATCCTACAATGAGCAGTTCTTC.

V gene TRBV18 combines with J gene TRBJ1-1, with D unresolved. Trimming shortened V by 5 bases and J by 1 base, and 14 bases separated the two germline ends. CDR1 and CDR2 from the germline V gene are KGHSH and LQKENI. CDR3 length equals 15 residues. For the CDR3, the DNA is TGTGCCAGCTCATACTCTTCTACCGGGAACACTGAAGCTTTCTTT. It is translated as CASSYSSTGNTEAFF.

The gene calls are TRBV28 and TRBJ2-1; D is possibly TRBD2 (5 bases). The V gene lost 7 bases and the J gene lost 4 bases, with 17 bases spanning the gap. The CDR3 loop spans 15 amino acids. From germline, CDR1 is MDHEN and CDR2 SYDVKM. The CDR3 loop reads CASTSTRVSYNEQFF. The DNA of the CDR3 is TGTGCCAGCACCTCCACTAGAGTGAGTTACAATGAGCAGTTCTTC.

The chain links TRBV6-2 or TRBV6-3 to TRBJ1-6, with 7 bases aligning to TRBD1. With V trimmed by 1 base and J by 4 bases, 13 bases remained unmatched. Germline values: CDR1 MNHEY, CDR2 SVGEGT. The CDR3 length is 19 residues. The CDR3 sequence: CASSYLGQRISTYNSPLHF. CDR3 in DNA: TGTGCCAGCAGTTACTTGGGACAGCGAATATCTACTTATAATTCACCCCTCCACTTT.

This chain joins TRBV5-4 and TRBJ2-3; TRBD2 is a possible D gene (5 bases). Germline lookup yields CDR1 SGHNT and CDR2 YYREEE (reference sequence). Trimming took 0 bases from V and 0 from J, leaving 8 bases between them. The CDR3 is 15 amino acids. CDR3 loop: CASSLGSSSTDTQYF. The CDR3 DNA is TGTGCCAGCAGCTTGGGTTCTAGCAGCACAGATACGCAGTATTTT.

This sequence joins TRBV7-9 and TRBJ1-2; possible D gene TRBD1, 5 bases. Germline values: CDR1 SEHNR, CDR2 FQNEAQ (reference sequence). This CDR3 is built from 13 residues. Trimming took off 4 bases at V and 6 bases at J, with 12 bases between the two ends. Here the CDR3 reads CASSWGGLDGYTF. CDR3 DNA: TGTGCCAGCAGCTGGGGGGGTTTGGATGGCTACACCTTC.

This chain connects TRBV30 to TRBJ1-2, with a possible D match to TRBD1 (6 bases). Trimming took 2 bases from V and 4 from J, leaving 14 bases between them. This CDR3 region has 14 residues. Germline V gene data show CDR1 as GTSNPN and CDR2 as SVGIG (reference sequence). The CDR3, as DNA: TGTGCCTGGAGTCAACAGGGCTTGGGCTATGGCTACACCTTC. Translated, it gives CAWSQQGLGYGYTF.